The 21 T cell receptor beta chains listed next were all sequenced from one sample in a study of blood T cell repertoires in COVID-19. Repertoires were generated with immunoSEQ multiplex PCR, while TCRdb's copy carries only in-frame clones and drops some. This sample has more than 250,000 clones; 88% occur once, and the top ten carry 1.5% to 2%. Sequenced sample: peripheral blood. The source is a woman younger than 45 with COVID-19, enrolled during active disease.

The chain joins TRBV25-1 to TRBJ1-2; TRBD1 matches 8 bases. Germline trimming cut 4 bases from V and 8 bases from J; bases unmatched to any gene: 3. The CDR3 has 12 residues. The germline V gene has CDR1 MGHDK and CDR2 SYGVNS. The CDR3 DNA follows: TGTGCCAGCAGTGGGGGGACAGGCGGCTACACCTTC. Amino acid sequence: CASSGGTGGYTF.

The chain has TRBV12-3 or TRBV12-4 and TRBJ2-5, with a tentative D call TRBD2 (6 bases). The CDR3 is made up of 13 amino acids. Between the trimmed V and J ends, which lost 3 bases and 5 bases, there was a span of 10 bases. The CDR3 is CASSFGGWETQYF. CDR3 coding DNA: TGTGCCAGCAGTTTTGGGGGGTGGGAGACCCAGTACTTC.

The chain carries TRBV30 and TRBJ2-5; 11 nucleotides match TRBD1. Germline trimming cut 0 bases from V and 5 bases from J; bases unmatched to any gene: 5. The CDR3 runs 15 residues. CDR1 GTSNPN and CDR2 SVGIG come from the germline V gene (reference sequence). Here the CDR3 reads CAWSVGQGVGETQYF. Here the CDR3 DNA reads TGTGCCTGGAGTGTGGGACAGGGGGTAGGGGAGACCCAGTACTTC. Full variable domain (remainder filled in from reference TRBV30 and TRBJ2-5): SQTIHQWPATLVQPVGSPLSLECTVEGTSNPNLYWYRQAAGRGLQLLFYSVGIGQISSEVPQNLSASRPQDRQFILSSKKLLLSDSGFYLCAWSVGQGVGETQYFGPGTRLLVL.

This chain connects TRBV27 to TRBJ1-5, with 7 bases identical to TRBD1. Per germline, CDR1 MNHEY and CDR2 SMNVEV (reference sequence). V lost 7 bases to trimming and J lost 0 bases; unmatched junction nucleotides: 0. This CDR3 spans 13 amino acids. This CDR3 is CASTGGSNQPQHF. CDR3 nucleotide sequence: TGTGCCAGCACAGGGGGTAGCAATCAGCCCCAGCATTTT.

The genes are TRBV18 and TRBJ1-6, with D possibly TRBD1 on 6 matching bases. In germline, CDR1 is KGHSH, CDR2 LQKENI. V lost 5 bases and J 7 bases, leaving 12 bases between the germline ends. The CDR3 is made up of 14 amino acids. The CDR3 DNA is TGTGCCAGCTCATATACAGGGAACAATTCACCCCTCCACTTT. Translation gives CASSYTGNNSPLHF.

The chain recombines TRBV28 with TRBJ2-1; D unclear. The CDR3 runs 12 residues. V was trimmed by 5 bases and J by 6 bases, leaving 8 bases between them. The V gene's germline CDR1 is MDHEN and CDR2 SYDVKM. CDR3: CASSTPSNEQFF. CDR3 bases: TGTGCCAGCAGTACCCCGAGCAATGAGCAGTTCTTC.

V is TRBV28 and J is TRBJ1-5; TRBD1 is a possible D gene (5 bases). CDR3 length: 20 amino acids. V shed 4 bases and J shed 0 bases, with 25 bases lying between them. Germline V gene lookup returns CDR1 MDHEN and CDR2 SYDVKM. CDR3 sequence reads: CASSSLQGGIRVYSNQPQHF. The CDR3 DNA sequence: TGTGCCAGCAGTTCCCTGCAGGGAGGAATAAGGGTGTATAGCAATCAGCCCCAGCATTTT.

V usage is TRBV12-3 or TRBV12-4 and J usage is TRBJ1-5, with D unclear. Trimming removed 3 bases at V and 6 bases at J, with 6 bases between. This CDR3 is built from 12 residues. CDR3 DNA sequence: TGTGCCAGCAGTTTTATCGGTCAGCCCCAGCATTTT. Amino acid sequence: CASSFIGQPQHF.

The V gene is TRBV10-2, the J gene TRBJ2-2; possible D gene TRBD2, 6 bases. Trimming took 9 bases from V and 1 from J, leaving 15 bases between them. The CDR3 runs 15 residues. Germline assignment: CDR1 WSHSY and CDR2 SAAADI. The DNA for the CDR3 is TGCGCCAGTTCGACGCGGGAAAGGAACACCGGGGAGCTGTTTTTT. Translating it yields CASSTRERNTGELFF.

The V and J genes are TRBV6-5 and TRBJ2-3; 10 bases line up with TRBD1. Germline V gene lookup returns CDR1 MNHEY and CDR2 SVGAGI. The V and J ends lost 6 bases and 2 bases, in that order; junction bases with no gene match: 5. The CDR3 has 15 residues. CDR3: CASRRRQGATDTQYF. The CDR3 nucleotides are TGTGCCAGCAGGAGACGACAGGGGGCCACAGATACGCAGTATTTT.

This rearrangement joins TRBV27 to TRBJ2-1; D perhaps matches TRBD1 (5 bases). Per germline, CDR1 MNHEY and CDR2 SMNVEV (reference sequence). Trimming cost V 5 bases and J 8 bases, with 10 bases left between them. This CDR3 is built from 12 residues. This chain's CDR3 is CASSPQGYEQFF. CDR3 nucleotide sequence: TGTGCCAGCAGTCCTCAGGGTTATGAGCAGTTCTTC.

The chain couples TRBV5-1 to TRBJ2-3, with 8 nucleotides matching TRBD2. Trimming cost V 4 bases and J 6 bases; bases outside gene matches: 10. This CDR3 has 15 residues. Looked up from germline, CDR1 is SGHRS and CDR2 is YFSETQ. Here the CDR3 DNA reads TGCGCCAGCAGCCAATCGATCGGGGGGGCGGATACGCAGTATTTT. Its protein is CASSQSIGGADTQYF.

The chain recombines TRBV2 with TRBJ1-5; tentative D call: TRBD1 (5 bases). Trimming removed 6 bases at V and 2 bases at J, with 17 bases between. Germline assignment: CDR1 SNHLY and CDR2 FYNNEI. This CDR3 contains 16 residues. The CDR3 loop reads CASRDGGRAGNQPQHF. The CDR3 DNA sequence: TGTGCCAGCAGGGATGGGGGGAGAGCTGGCAATCAGCCCCAGCATTTT.

The gene calls are TRBV18 and TRBJ1-3; unclear D gene. Germline CDR1 and CDR2: KGHSH and LQKENI. V was shortened by 0 bases and J by 3 bases, with 6 bases between the two germline ends. The CDR3 extends over 14 amino acids. The CDR3 sequence: CASSPPTGGNTIYF. CDR3 bases: TGTGCCAGCTCACCACCGACGGGTGGAAACACCATATATTTT. Complete variable domain (other parts from reference TRBV18 and TRBJ1-3): NAGVMQNPRHLVRRRGQEARLRCSPMKGHSHVYWYRQLPEEGLKFMVYLQKENIIDESGMPKERFSAEFPKEGPSILRIQQVVRGDSAAYFCASSPPTGGNTIYFGEGSWLTVV.

The CDR3 bases are TGTGCCAGTAGTATACTTGCAGGGGGCTATGGCTACACCTTC. Protein product: CASSILAGGYGYTF. The chain joins TRBV19 to TRBJ1-2; 7 bases line up with TRBD1. Losses at the gene ends were 2 bases for V and 4 bases for J; bases not matched to a gene: 4. The CDR3 consists of 14 residues. CDR1 is LNHDA and CDR2 is SQIVND in the germline V gene (reference sequence).

The chain links TRBV7-7 to TRBJ1-1; D call uncertain. Germline V gene lookup returns CDR1 SSHAT and CDR2 FNYEAQ (reference sequence). Deletions cut 3 bases from V and 3 bases from J, with 8 bases between. The CDR3 consists of 13 residues. The CDR3 DNA is TGTGCCAGCAGCTTGACTGTGGACACTGAAGCTTTCTTT. As protein: CASSLTVDTEAFF.

The V gene is TRBV18, the J gene TRBJ2-5; 8 bases are shared with TRBD2. Germline CDR1 and CDR2: KGHSH and LQKENI. Trimming at V came to 3 bases and at J to 8 bases, leaving 8 bases not matched to a gene. The CDR3 has 14 amino acids. This CDR3 reads CASSPGPREGTQYF. DNA of the CDR3: TGTGCCAGCTCACCGGGACCCCGGGAGGGAACCCAGTACTTC.

DNA for the CDR3: TGTGCCAGTAGTATGAACCGAGGGGAGACCCAGTACTTC. It translates to CASSMNRGETQYF. The chain links TRBV19 to TRBJ2-5; D may be TRBD2 (5 bases). Trimming pared 3 bases from V and 5 bases from J, leaving 10 bases between. CDR3 length: 13 residues. Per the germline V gene, CDR1 is LNHDA and CDR2 is SQIVND (reference sequence).

The chain employs TRBV6-5 and TRBJ2-7, with D perhaps TRBD1 (6 bases). V lost 10 bases, J lost 3 bases, and 16 bases lay in between. This CDR3 is 13 amino acids long. CDR1 is MNHEY and CDR2 is SVGAGI in the germline V gene. The CDR3 region has the DNA TGTGCCACCGGAACTACAGGGCGCTACGAGCAGTACTTC. Protein sequence: CATGTTGRYEQYF.

The V and J genes are TRBV7-2 and TRBJ1-1; 8 positions match TRBD1. Germline V gene data show CDR1 as SGHTA and CDR2 as FQGNSA. The V gene end was trimmed by 2 bases and the J gene end by 1 base; junction bases not matched to a gene: 12. The CDR3 is 18 residues long. The CDR3 sequence: CASSLTGGAWGWNTEAFF. The DNA of the CDR3 is TGTGCCAGCAGCTTAACAGGGGGTGCGTGGGGTTGGAACACTGAAGCTTTCTTT.

The chain has TRBV29-1 and TRBJ1-2; 7 nucleotides match TRBD1. With V trimmed by 5 bases and J by 4 bases, 4 bases remained unmatched. The germline V gene encodes CDR1 SQVTM and CDR2 ANQGSEA. The CDR3 is made up of 12 amino acids. CDR3 bases: TGCAGCGTTCCAGGGGGTAGCTATGGCTACACCTTC. It specifies CSVPGGSYGYTF.